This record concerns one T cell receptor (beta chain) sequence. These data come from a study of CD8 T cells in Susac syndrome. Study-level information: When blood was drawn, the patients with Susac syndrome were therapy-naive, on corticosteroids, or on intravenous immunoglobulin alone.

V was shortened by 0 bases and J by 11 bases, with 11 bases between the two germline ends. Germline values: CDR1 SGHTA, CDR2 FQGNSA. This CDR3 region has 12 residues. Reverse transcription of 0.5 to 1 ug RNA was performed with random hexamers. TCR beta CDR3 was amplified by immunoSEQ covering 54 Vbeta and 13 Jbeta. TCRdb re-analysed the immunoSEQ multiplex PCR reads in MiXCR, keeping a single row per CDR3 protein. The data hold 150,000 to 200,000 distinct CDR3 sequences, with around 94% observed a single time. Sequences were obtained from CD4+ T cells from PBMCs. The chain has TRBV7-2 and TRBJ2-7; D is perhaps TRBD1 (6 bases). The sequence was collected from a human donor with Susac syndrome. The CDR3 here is CASSLAGTREYF. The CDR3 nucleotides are TGTGCCAGCAGCTTAGCCGGGACAAGGGAGTACTTC.